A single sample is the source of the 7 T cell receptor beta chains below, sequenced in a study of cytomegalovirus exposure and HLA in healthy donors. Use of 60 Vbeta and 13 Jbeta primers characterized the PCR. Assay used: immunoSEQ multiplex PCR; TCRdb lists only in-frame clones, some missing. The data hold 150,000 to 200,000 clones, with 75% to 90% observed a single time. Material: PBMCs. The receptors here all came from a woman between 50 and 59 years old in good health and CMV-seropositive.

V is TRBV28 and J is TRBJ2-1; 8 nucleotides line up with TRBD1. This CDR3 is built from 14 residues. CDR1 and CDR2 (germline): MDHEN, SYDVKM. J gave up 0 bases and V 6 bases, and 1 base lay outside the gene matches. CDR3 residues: CASRGTGSYNEQFF. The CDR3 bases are TGTGCCAGCAGGGGGACAGGCTCCTACAATGAGCAGTTCTTC. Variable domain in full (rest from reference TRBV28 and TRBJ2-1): DVKVTQSSRYLVKRTGEKVFLECVQDMDHENMFWYRQDPGLGLRLIYFSYDVKMKEKGDIPEGYSVSREKKERFSLILESASTNQTSMYLCASRGTGSYNEQFFGPGTRLTVL.

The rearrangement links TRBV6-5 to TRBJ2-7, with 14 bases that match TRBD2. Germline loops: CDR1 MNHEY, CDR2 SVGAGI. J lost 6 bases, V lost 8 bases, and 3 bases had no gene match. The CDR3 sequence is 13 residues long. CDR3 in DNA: TGTGCCAGCGGGGGACTAGCGGGAGTCGAGCAGTACTTC. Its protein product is CASGGLAGVEQYF.

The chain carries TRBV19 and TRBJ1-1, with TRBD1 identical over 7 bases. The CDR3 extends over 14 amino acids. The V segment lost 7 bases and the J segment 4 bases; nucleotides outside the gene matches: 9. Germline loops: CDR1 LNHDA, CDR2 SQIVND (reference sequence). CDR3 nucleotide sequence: TGTGCCAGTACCCATACGGGGACAGCCACTGAAGCTTTCTTT. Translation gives CASTHTGTATEAFF.

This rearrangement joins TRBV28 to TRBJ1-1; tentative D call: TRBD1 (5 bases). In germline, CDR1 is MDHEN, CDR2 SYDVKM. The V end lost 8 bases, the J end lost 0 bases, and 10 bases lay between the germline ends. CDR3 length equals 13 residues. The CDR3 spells CASLDRLNTEAFF. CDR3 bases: TGTGCCAGCCTAGACAGATTGAACACTGAAGCTTTCTTT.

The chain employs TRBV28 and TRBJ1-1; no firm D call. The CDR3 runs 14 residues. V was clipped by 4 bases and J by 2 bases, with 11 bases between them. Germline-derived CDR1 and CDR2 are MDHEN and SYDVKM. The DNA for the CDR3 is TGTGCCAGCAGTTCGTGGCATCAAAACACTGAAGCTTTCTTT. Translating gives CASSSWHQNTEAFF.

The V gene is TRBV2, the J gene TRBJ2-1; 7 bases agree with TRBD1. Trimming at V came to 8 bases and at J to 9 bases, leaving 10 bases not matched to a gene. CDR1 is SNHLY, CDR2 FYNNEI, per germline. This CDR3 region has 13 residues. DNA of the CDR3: TGTGCCAGCGGGGCTAGGGGGCAGGGTGAGCAGTTCTTC. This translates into CASGARGQGEQFF. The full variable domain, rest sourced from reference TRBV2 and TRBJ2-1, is EPEVTQTPSHQVTQMGQEVILRCVPISNHLYFYWYRQILGQKVEFLVSFYNNEISEKSEIFDDQFSVERPDGSNFTLKIRSTKLEDSAMYFCASGARGQGEQFFGPGTRLTVL.

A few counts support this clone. CDR3 nucleotide sequence: TGTGCCAGCAGCCCAGGGACAGATTTCCGCGAGCAGTACTTC. This sequence encodes CASSPGTDFREQYF. The V call is TRBV5-4, the J call TRBJ2-7; TRBD1 agrees at 7 bases. The junction had 10 bases not matched to a gene; V was cut back by 4 bases and J by 6 bases. The CDR3 loop spans 14 amino acids. Looked up from germline, CDR1 is SGHNT and CDR2 is YYREEE (reference sequence).